This TCR beta chain is drawn from a study of blood T cell repertoires in COVID-19. Trimming took 6 bases from V and 7 from J; bases not matched to a gene: 9. Germline values: CDR1 MDHEN, CDR2 SYDVKM. The CDR3 has 14 residues. Authors' data handling: Amplified reference gene primers provided the basis for estimating nucleated cell counts. Generated by immunoSEQ multiplex PCR, the TCRdb table keeps only in-frame clones and is missing some. V, J and clone size were drawn from that table, and D and trimming were deduced from the DNA. The profile shows 150,000 to 200,000 clones, approximately 87% of them singletons.

The sequenced sample consisted of peripheral blood. The TCR comes from a man aged 35 to 55 with active or convalescent COVID-19. V usage is TRBV28 and J usage is TRBJ1-2, with 9 bases lining up with TRBD1. The CDR3 region has the DNA TGTGCCAGCAGAGCTACAGGGGGCGCTTTTGGCTACACCTTC. Its protein is CASRATGGAFGYTF.